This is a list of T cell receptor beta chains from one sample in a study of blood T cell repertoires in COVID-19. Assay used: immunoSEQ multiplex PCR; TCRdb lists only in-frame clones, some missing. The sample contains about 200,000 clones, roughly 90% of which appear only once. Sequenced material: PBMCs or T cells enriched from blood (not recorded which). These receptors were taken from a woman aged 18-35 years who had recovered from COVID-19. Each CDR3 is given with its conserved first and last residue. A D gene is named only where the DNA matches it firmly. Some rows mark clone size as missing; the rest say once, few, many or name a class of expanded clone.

CASSKGDRFPTEAFF	TGTGCCAGCAGCAAAGGTGACAGGTTCCCCACTGAAGCTTTCTTT	TRBJ1-1	.	TRBV21-1	.
CASSRKGESSIMTGELFF	TGTGCCAGTAGCCGAAAGGGAGAATCTTCCATTATGACCGGGGAGCTGTTTTTT	TRBJ2-2	.	TRBV19	few
CASSHTGQGIWGYTF	TGCGCCAGCAGCCATACGGGACAGGGGATATGGGGCTACACCTTC	TRBJ1-2	TRBD1	TRBV4-1	.
CASSPRDSLLGTEAFF	TGTGCCAGCTCACCGAGGGACAGCTTATTGGGCACTGAAGCTTTCTTT	TRBJ1-1	TRBD1	TRBV18	.
CASTLGKRGNTDTQYF	TGTGCCAGTACCCTGGGCAAGCGGGGAAACACAGATACGCAGTATTTT	TRBJ2-3	TRBD2	TRBV19	.
CASSLPLAYQETQYF	TGTGCCAGCAGTTTACCTCTAGCCTACCAAGAGACCCAGTACTTC	TRBJ2-5	.	TRBV28	.
CASSWGTSNTGELFF	TGTGCCAGCAGTTGGGGGACATCGAACACCGGGGAGCTGTTTTTT	TRBJ2-2	.	TRBV6-5	once
CASSSPGAENTEAFF	TGTGCCAGCAGCTCCCCTGGGGCGGAGAACACTGAAGCTTTCTTT	TRBJ1-1	.	TRBV5-8	once
CASSLGTGSSYEQYF	TGTGCCAGCAGCTTAGGGACAGGGAGCTCCTACGAGCAGTACTTC	TRBJ2-7	TRBD1	TRBV7-2	.
CASSSLTGGNSPLHF	TGTGCCAGCAGTTCTTTGACAGGGGGAAATTCACCCCTCCACTTT	TRBJ1-6	TRBD1	TRBV28	.
CATSDPYRYTF	TGTGCCACCAGTGATCCATATCGGTACACCTTC	TRBJ1-2	.	TRBV24-1	.
CSASIPTSGGAKTGELFF	TGCAGTGCTAGTATCCCAACTAGCGGGGGGGCCAAGACCGGGGAGCTGTTTTTT	TRBJ2-2	TRBD2	TRBV20-1	.
CAWSARDQETQYF	TGTGCCTGGAGTGCCCGGGACCAAGAGACCCAGTACTTC	TRBJ2-5	.	TRBV30	.
CARNSTGGPSSYNEQFF	TGCGCCAGAAATTCCACAGGGGGCCCTAGCTCCTACAATGAGCAGTTCTTC	TRBJ2-1	TRBD1	TRBV5-1	.
CASSQSTRPALAGNTIYF	TGTGCCAGCAGCCAAAGCACGCGGCCTGCTCTCGCTGGAAACACCATATATTTT	TRBJ1-3	.	TRBV4-2	.
CATNDRADTEAFF	TGTGCCACCAATGACAGGGCGGACACTGAAGCTTTCTTT	TRBJ1-1	TRBD1	TRBV24-1	.
CASSGLAGGNEQFF	TGTGCCAGCAGTGGACTAGCGGGGGGAAATGAGCAGTTCTTC	TRBJ2-1	TRBD2	TRBV6-4	.
CASSGQGGSKNIQYF	TGTGCCAGCAGCGGCCAGGGGGGATCCAAAAACATTCAGTACTTC	TRBJ2-4	.	TRBV9	.
CASSLDRGHVGNTEAFF	TGCGCCAGCAGCTTGGACAGGGGGCATGTGGGGAACACTGAAGCTTTCTTT	TRBJ1-1	TRBD1	TRBV5-1	.
CASSQDSEAHPRLGLYNEQFF	TGTGCCAGCAGCCAGGATTCGGAGGCTCACCCACGCCTAGGCCTCTACAATGAGCAGTTCTTC	TRBJ2-1	.	TRBV3-1/TRBV3-2	.
CAWSVDSRSGNTIYF	TGTGCCTGGAGTGTAGACAGTCGCTCTGGAAACACCATATATTTT	TRBJ1-3	.	TRBV30	.
CASKLQGAGSDTQYF	TGTGCCAGCAAACTCCAGGGGGCGGGGTCAGATACGCAGTATTTT	TRBJ2-3	TRBD1	TRBV6-5	once
CASSILDRAYEQYF	TGTGCCAGCAGCATTCTAGACCGAGCATACGAGCAGTACTTC	TRBJ2-7	.	TRBV28	.
CASSSGTGYEQYF	TGTGCCAGCAGCAGCGGGACAGGCTACGAGCAGTACTTC	TRBJ2-7	.	TRBV11-3	.
CASSLSRAGGPQTQYF	TGTGCCAGCAGCCTGAGTCGGGCGGGGGGGCCCCAGACCCAGTACTTC	TRBJ2-5	TRBD2	TRBV7-9	.
CASSLPGGNTGELFF	TGTGCCAGCAGCTTGCCAGGGGGTAACACCGGGGAGCTGTTTTTT	TRBJ2-2	TRBD1	TRBV7-2	.
CASPPWTAPLNQPQHF	TGTGCCAGCCCTCCCTGGACAGCACCTCTAAATCAGCCCCAGCATTTT	TRBJ1-5	.	TRBV18	.
CARSLVRSEAFF	TGTGCCAGAAGCTTGGTGAGGTCTGAAGCTTTCTTT	TRBJ1-1	.	TRBV5-3	few
CASSIRDSSYGYTF	TGTGCCAGCTCAATCAGGGATTCATCCTATGGCTACACCTTC	TRBJ1-2	.	TRBV18	.
CASSIGAYEQYF	TGCGCCAGCAGCATAGGGGCCTACGAGCAGTACTTC	TRBJ2-7	.	TRBV5-1	once
CASSERGVGYTF	TGTGCCAGCAGTGAACGGGGGGTCGGCTACACCTTC	TRBJ1-2	.	TRBV25-1	few
CASSERPGGSYEQYF	TGTGCCAGCAGTGAAAGGCCCGGGGGCTCCTACGAGCAGTACTTC	TRBJ2-7	.	TRBV2	.
CASGFRGAGDLGYTF	TGTGCTAGTGGTTTCAGGGGTGCTGGCGATCTGGGCTACACCTTC	TRBJ1-2	.	TRBV12-5	once
CATNSLGQYNTEAFF	TGTGCCACCAACTCTTTGGGACAGTATAACACTGAAGCTTTCTTT	TRBJ1-1	TRBD1	TRBV28	once
CASSLDYGGTDTQYF	TGTGCCAGCAGCTTGGATTATGGGGGGACTGATACGCAGTATTTT	TRBJ2-3	.	TRBV5-4	.
CASIGGGNQPQHF	TGTGCCAGTATTGGGGGGGGCAATCAGCCCCAGCATTTT	TRBJ1-5	.	TRBV19	.
CASSQGGLSGANVLTF	TGTGCCAGCAGCCAAGGGGGGCTCTCTGGGGCCAACGTCCTGACTTTC	TRBJ2-6	.	TRBV3-1/TRBV3-2	.